What follows are 18 T cell receptor beta chains derived from one specimen sequenced in a study of glioma-infiltrating T cells (TCRdb year 2016). The listed sequencing device is Illumina MiSeq. The iRepertoire nested amplicon-rescue multiplex PCR (arm-PCR) platform was used to amplify TCR alpha and beta CDR3 regions from RNA. TCRdb reworked the public reads: Q25 trimming with fastp, MiXCR clone assembly, productive beta chains retained. Each entry is one CDR3 protein sequence, shown with its most common DNA and genes. The table for this sample lists over 90,000 distinct CDR3 sequences; about 30% of them were counted only once. Jointly, the top ten make up 44% of the sample. The source material was glioma tissue, nonneoplastic brain tissue, or PBMCs (not recorded which). The receptors were gathered from a human donor with low-grade glioma or glioblastoma, undergoing nonglioma brain surgery, or in good health (not recorded which).

The V call is TRBV7-9, the J call TRBJ2-7; D might be TRBD1 (6 bases). The CDR3 is 19 residues long. V lost 5 bases and J lost 3, with 29 bases in between. The V gene's germline CDR1 is SEHNR and CDR2 FQNEAQ (reference sequence). Here the CDR3 DNA reads TGTGCCAGCAGCCATCTAACAGGGATCGTTTCGGAATTAGGCTACGAGCAGTACTTC. It encodes CASSHLTGIVSELGYEQYF.

This clonotype was counted at least ten times. This chain uses TRBV12-3 or TRBV12-4 with TRBJ2-1, with D maybe TRBD2 (6 bases). The ends were cut back, 6 bases at V and 4 bases at J, with 10 bases in the middle. There are 13 residues in the CDR3. The CDR3, as DNA: TGTGCCAGCAGCTGGGCGGGGTACAATGAGCAGTTCTTC. Translation: CASSWAGYNEQFF.

This clonotype was recorded at least ten times. This chain connects TRBV6-4 to TRBJ2-5; D is perhaps TRBD2 (6 bases). This CDR3 has 13 residues. Trimming took off 6 bases at V and 1 base at J, with 9 bases between the two ends. Germline-derived CDR1 and CDR2 are MRHNA and SNTAGT. CDR3 coding DNA: TGTGCCAGCAGCAGGACTATCCAAGAGACCCAGTACTTC. Residues: CASSRTIQETQYF.

As for this clonotype: Possible read error: a much larger clone is one base away. V gene TRBV7-6 combines with J gene TRBJ2-3; tentatively, D is TRBD2 (7 bases). CDR1 SGHVS and CDR2 FNYEAQ come from the germline V gene. CDR3 length: 15 amino acids. V lost 2 bases and J lost 5, with 14 bases in between. CDR3 nucleotide sequence: TGTGCCAGCAGCTTAATGCAAGGGGGGGGAGATACGCAGTATTTT. Translated: CASSLMQGGGDTQYF.

This clonotype came up many times. The J gene is TRBJ1-2, the V gene TRBV7-8, with no clear D. Trimming pared 2 bases from V and 5 bases from J, leaving 6 bases between. The CDR3 has 12 residues. Germline V gene data show CDR1 as SGHVS and CDR2 as FQNEAQ. Written as DNA, the CDR3 is TGTGCCAGCAGCTTAACGCAGTATGGCTACACCTTC. Encoded protein: CASSLTQYGYTF.

Many counts were recorded for this clonotype. The chain carries TRBV20-1 and TRBJ2-1; D remains ambiguous. Germline V lookup: CDR1 DFQATT, CDR2 SNEGSKA (reference sequence). The CDR3 loop spans 13 amino acids. V was cut by 6 bases and J by 7 bases, with 16 bases left in between. The CDR3 spells CSAEDRVRNEQFF. The CDR3 DNA reads as TGCAGTGCCGAGGACCGGGTCAGGAATGAGCAGTTCTTC.

This clonotype was seen ten or more times. The chain links TRBV6-1 to TRBJ2-3, with 15 nucleotides matching TRBD2. The germline gives CDR1 MNHNS, CDR2 SASEGT. J gave up 8 bases and V 5 bases, and 5 bases lay outside the gene matches. This CDR3 region has 15 residues. CDR3 amino acids: CASSRGLAGGSTQYF. DNA of the CDR3: TGTGCCAGCAGTCGGGGACTAGCGGGGGGATCTACGCAGTATTTT.

This clonotype was detected a few times. This chain connects TRBV10-3 to TRBJ2-3; 8 nucleotides line up with TRBD2. The V and J ends lost 4 bases and 6 bases, in that order; junction bases with no gene match: 12. CDR3 length: 16 amino acids. CDR1 and CDR2 from the germline V gene are ENHRY and SYGVKD. The CDR3: CAISASWAGGQDTQYF. The CDR3 bases are TGTGCCATCAGTGCCTCCTGGGCGGGGGGCCAGGATACGCAGTATTTT.

This clonotype came up many times. This chain joins TRBV12-3 or TRBV12-4 and TRBJ1-3; D gene uncertain. Between the trimmed V and J ends, which lost 2 bases and 7 bases, there was a span of 3 bases. The CDR3 has 11 residues. The CDR3 DNA reads as TGTGCCAGCAGTTTAAGTAACACCATATATTTT. Translating it yields CASSLSNTIYF.

This clonotype was observed once. Written as DNA, the CDR3 is TGTGCCAGCAGTTTACAGGTGGTTGAAGCTTTCTTT. Translated: CASSLQVVEAFF. The chain employs TRBV28 and TRBJ1-1; D call uncertain. V was clipped by 2 bases and J by 7 bases, with 8 bases between them. The CDR3 has 12 amino acids. In germline, CDR1 is MDHEN, CDR2 SYDVKM. Full variable domain (rest looked up from reference TRBV28 and TRBJ1-1): DVKVTQSSRYLVKRTGEKVFLECVQDMDHENMFWYRQDPGLGLRLIYFSYDVKMKEKGDIPEGYSVSREKKERFSLILESASTNQTSMYLCASSLQVVEAFFGQGTRLTVV.

This rearrangement joins TRBV5-1 to TRBJ2-3; D not resolved. The CDR3 is 14 amino acids. Germline V lookup: CDR1 SGHRS, CDR2 YFSETQ. The V end lost 1 base, the J end lost 6 bases, and 12 bases lay between the germline ends. The CDR3 loop is CASSLLRPQDTQYF. The CDR3 DNA sequence: TGCGCCAGCAGCTTGCTAAGGCCACAGGATACGCAGTATTTT.

Regarding this clonotype: A much larger clonotype is one base distant, so this may be a read error. The chain has TRBV28 and TRBJ1-5, with D hard to call. CDR1 is MDHEN and CDR2 is SYDVKM in the germline V gene. Trimming left V 3 bases short and J 1 base short, with 13 bases between. The CDR3 has 16 residues. In DNA, the CDR3 is TGTGCCAGCAGTTTTTCAGAGGCAGCGAGCAATCAGCCCCAGCATTTT. Its translation is CASSFSEAASNQPQHF.

This clonotype appeared many times. The gene calls are TRBV6-2 or TRBV6-3 and TRBJ1-1; D may be TRBD1 (6 bases). Trimming cost V 3 bases and J 1 base, with 9 bases left between them. The length of the CDR3 is 14 residues. Germline V gene lookup returns CDR1 MNHEY and CDR2 SVGEGT. The CDR3 DNA is TGTGCCAGCAGTTATCAGGGGAAGAACACTGAAGCTTTCTTT. It yields the protein CASSYQGKNTEAFF.

This clonotype was seen repeatedly, ten times or more. The chain couples TRBV27 to TRBJ1-2; no definite D call. Trimming pared 2 bases from V and 8 bases from J, leaving 12 bases between. This CDR3 has 13 residues. Germline assignment: CDR1 MNHEY and CDR2 SMNVEV (reference sequence). The CDR3 DNA is TGTGCCAGCAGTTTAGGTCCGCATAGCGGCTACACCTTC. Translation: CASSLGPHSGYTF.

The rearrangement joins TRBV19 to TRBJ1-2; D unresolved. The length of the CDR3 is 13 residues. The ends were cut back, 3 bases at V and 8 bases at J, with 13 bases in the middle. The germline V gene has CDR1 LNHDA and CDR2 SQIVND (reference sequence). The CDR3 DNA reads TGTGCCAGTAGTATCGTGGGGTCGGCAGGCTACACCTTC. Translating gives CASSIVGSAGYTF.

This clonotype was observed many times. The chain carries TRBV20-1 and TRBJ2-3; 9 nucleotides agree with TRBD2. CDR1 is DFQATT, CDR2 SNEGSKA, per germline (reference sequence). CDR3 length: 16 residues. Trimming took 0 bases from V and 2 from J; bases not matched to a gene: 6. For the CDR3, the DNA is TGCAGTGCTAGAGATACAGCGGGGGGACACACAGATACGCAGTATTTT. This encodes CSARDTAGGHTDTQYF.

The sample holds a few counts of this clonotype. The rearrangement joins TRBV18 to TRBJ1-1; 8 bases fit TRBD1. The germline gives CDR1 KGHSH, CDR2 LQKENI. V gave up 3 bases and J gave up 10 bases; unmatched junction bases: 7. The CDR3 totals 13 residues. The CDR3 DNA sequence: TGTGCCAGCTCACCCGACAGGGGAGGCGGAGCTTTCTTT. Translating gives CASSPDRGGGAFF.

This clonotype was recorded many times. This chain connects TRBV7-9 to TRBJ1-1, with D hard to call. Between the trimmed V and J ends, which lost 7 bases and 1 base, there was a span of 13 bases. Germline V CDR1 and CDR2: SEHNR, FQNEAQ (reference sequence). The CDR3 consists of 14 residues. CDR3 nucleotide sequence: TGTGCCAGCACTGGACCCCCTCAGAACACTGAAGCTTTCTTT. Its translation: CASTGPPQNTEAFF.